This T cell receptor beta chain was obtained from a study of beta chain features in type 1 diabetes. V was shortened by 4 bases and J by 3 bases, with 11 bases between the two germline ends. The germline CDR1 and CDR2 sequences are SGDLS and YYNGEE. This CDR3 contains 13 residues. The investigators reverse transcribed all of the isolated RNA, so they sequenced expressed TCRB transcripts. Some clones are missing from TCRdb's copy, which holds only in-frame ones; the method was immunoSEQ multiplex PCR. The sample gives around 500,000 clones, approximately 28% of which show up once; about 0.065% is in the top ten.

Material: naive CD4+ T cells from blood. The chain couples TRBV9 to TRBJ2-7; D may be TRBD1 (6 bases). This TCR was recovered from a man between 18 and 35 years old in good health. CDR3 amino acids: CASSRGQSYEQYF. In DNA form, the CDR3 reads TGTGCCAGCAGCCGTGGACAGAGCTACGAGCAGTACTTC.